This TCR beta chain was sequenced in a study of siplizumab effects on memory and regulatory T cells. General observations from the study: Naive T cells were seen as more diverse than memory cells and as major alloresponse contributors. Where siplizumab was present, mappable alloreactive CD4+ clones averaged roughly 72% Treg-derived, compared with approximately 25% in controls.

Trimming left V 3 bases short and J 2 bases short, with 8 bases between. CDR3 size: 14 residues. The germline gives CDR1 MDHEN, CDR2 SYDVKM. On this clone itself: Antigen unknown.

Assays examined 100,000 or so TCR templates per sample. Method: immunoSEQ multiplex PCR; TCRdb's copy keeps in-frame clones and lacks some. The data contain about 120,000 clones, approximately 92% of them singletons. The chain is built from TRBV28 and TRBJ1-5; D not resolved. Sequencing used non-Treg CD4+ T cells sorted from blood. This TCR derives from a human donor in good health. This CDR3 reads CASSFGLGNQPQHF. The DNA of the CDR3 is TGTGCCAGCAGTTTCGGCCTTGGCAATCAGCCCCAGCATTTT. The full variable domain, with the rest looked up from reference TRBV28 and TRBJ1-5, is DVKVTQSSRYLVKRTGEKVFLECVQDMDHENMFWYRQDPGLGLRLIYFSYDVKMKEKGDIPEGYSVSREKKERFSLILESASTNQTSMYLCASSFGLGNQPQHFGDGTRLSIL.